The next 17 T cell receptor beta chains were all read from a single sample in a study of tumor and adjacent non-tumor tissue in lung cancer (dated by TCRdb to 2016 to 2018). RNA was isolated from bulk unsorted tissue, and RNA quality was assessed with a NanoDrop ND-1000 and an Agilent 2100. Preparation of the library involved multiplex PCR. The data were produced on an Illumina HiSeq 2500. Following protocols modified from ARM-PCR, the researchers constructed TCRbeta libraries through three rounds of nested PCR with primers (Table S4). Using fastp trimming at Q25 and MiXCR clonotype assembly, TCRdb reanalyzed the public sequencing data and kept in-frame beta chains. Rows merge per CDR3 protein into single entries with the most common DNA and genes. In all, the sample holds around 79,000 distinct CDR3 sequences, and around 77% of those were seen once. The ten largest clones represent around 9.6% of the sample.

The specimen sequenced was lung tumor tissue. The origin of the receptors is a woman in her thirties or forties with non-small cell lung cancer.

The chain has TRBV29-1 and TRBJ2-4; 8 nucleotides line up with TRBD1. The V segment lost 0 bases and the J segment 4 bases; nucleotides outside the gene matches: 2. This CDR3 comprises 14 residues. Germline V gene lookup returns CDR1 SQVTM and CDR2 ANQGSEA. This CDR3 reads CSVEDRGLKNIQYF. The CDR3 DNA is TGCAGCGTTGAAGACAGGGGGCTAAAAAACATTCAGTACTTC. The whole variable domain, remainder taken from reference TRBV29-1 and TRBJ2-4, is SAVISQKPSRDICQRGTSLTIQCQVDSQVTMMFWYRQQPGQSLTLIATANQGSEATYESGFVIDKFPISRPNLTFSTLTVSNMSPEDSSIYLCSVEDRGLKNIQYFGAGTRLSVL.

The chain employs TRBV2 and TRBJ1-2; the D is unclear. Germline CDR1 is SNHLY and CDR2 is FYNNEI. V dropped 9 bases and J dropped 8 bases, with 16 bases sitting between them. The CDR3 is made up of 12 amino acids. Written as DNA, the CDR3 is TGTGCCAGTAGTATTAAAGTTCCCGGCTACACCTTC. Its protein is CASSIKVPGYTF. The variable domain in full, completed from reference TRBV2 and TRBJ1-2, reads EPEVTQTPSHQVTQMGQEVILRCVPISNHLYFYWYRQILGQKVEFLVSFYNNEISEKSEIFDDQFSVERPDGSNFTLKIRSTKLEDSAMYFCASSIKVPGYTFGSGTRLTVV.

This clonotype has ten or more counts. The chain joins TRBV5-4 to TRBJ2-3; 8 bases line up with TRBD2. The length of the CDR3 is 14 residues. Trimming took 1 base from V and 5 from J; bases not matched to a gene: 3. Germline CDR1 SGHNT, CDR2 YYREEE (reference sequence). The CDR3 protein is CASSLPGGEDTQYF. In nucleotides, the CDR3 is TGTGCCAGCAGCTTGCCGGGAGGGGAAGATACGCAGTATTTT.

The CDR3 nucleotides are TGTGCCAGCAGCTCGCGCATCGTAACTAGCGGGGGACTAAGTGGGCAATTCTTC. This codes for CASSSRIVTSGGLSGQFF. The J gene is TRBJ2-1, the V gene TRBV11-2; TRBD2 matches at 11 bases. The CDR3 covers 18 residues. The V segment lost 4 bases and the J segment 16 bases; nucleotides outside the gene matches: 24. The germline gives CDR1 SGHAT, CDR2 FQNNGV.

The chain uses TRBV23-1 and TRBJ2-1, with 8 bases aligning to TRBD2. TRBV23-1 is treated as an ORF (open reading frame) with a function not yet certain. Unmatched junction bases numbered 9, after V lost 8 bases and J lost 0 bases. This CDR3 has 16 amino acids. The CDR3 sequence: CASGSRGGHSYNEQFF. DNA of the CDR3: TGCGCCAGCGGATCACGCGGGGGGCACTCCTACAATGAGCAGTTCTTC.

The CDR3 spells CSAPRGETQYF. CDR3 bases: TGCAGCGCTCCCCGAGGAGAGACCCAGTACTTC. The rearrangement links TRBV29-1 to TRBJ2-5; D is undetermined. The CDR3 sequence is 11 residues long. CDR1 and CDR2 from the germline V gene are SQVTM and ANQGSEA. The V and J ends lost 7 bases and 4 bases respectively, with 10 bases between them. Together with reference TRBV29-1 and TRBJ2-5, the CDR3 gives the full variable domain: SAVISQKPSRDICQRGTSLTIQCQVDSQVTMMFWYRQQPGQSLTLIATANQGSEATYESGFVIDKFPISRPNLTFSTLTVSNMSPEDSSIYLCSAPRGETQYFGPGTRLLVL.

There are many counts of this clonotype. V usage is TRBV20-1 and J usage is TRBJ1-1, with D possibly being TRBD1 (5 bases). Trimming removed 3 bases at V and 0 bases at J, with 8 bases between. Germline V gene sequence: CDR1 DFQATT, CDR2 SNEGSKA (reference sequence). CDR3 length equals 13 residues. In DNA form, the CDR3 reads TGCAGTGCTAGGCAGGGACTGAACACTGAAGCTTTCTTT. Translated, it gives CSARQGLNTEAFF.

With respect to this clonotype: A much bigger clone sits one base away, suggesting this may be a read error. The chain joins TRBV6-1 to TRBJ2-2, with a tentative D call TRBD1 (6 bases). The ends were cut back, 5 bases at V and 2 bases at J, with 12 bases in the middle. The CDR3 length is 15 residues. Germline lookup yields CDR1 MNHNS and CDR2 SASEGT. The CDR3 region is CASSKRTANTGELFF. The CDR3 DNA reads TGTGCCAGCAGTAAACGGACAGCCAACACCGGGGAGCTGTTTTTT.

In regard to this clonotype: This clone may be a read error of a much larger clone one base away. The CDR3 DNA reads TGTGCCAGCGATGAGGTGCAGGGGCGACGGGCAGATACGCAGTATTTT. This sequence encodes CASDEVQGRRADTQYF. The chain is built from TRBV28 and TRBJ2-3; D is possibly TRBD1 (6 bases). V dropped 8 bases and J dropped 4 bases, with 22 bases sitting between them. Germline loops: CDR1 MDHEN, CDR2 SYDVKM. The length of the CDR3 is 16 residues.

This clonotype was observed many times. V and J are TRBV28 and TRBJ2-1; D remains ambiguous. This CDR3 is 15 amino acids long. V lost 1 base and J lost 4, with 11 bases in between. Germline loops: CDR1 MDHEN, CDR2 SYDVKM. CDR3 nucleotides: TGTGCCAGCAGTTTATCCAGCGACCGTTACAATGAGCAGTTCTTC. Translating gives CASSLSSDRYNEQFF.

Note on this clonotype: An end of the junction does not agree with germline; a read error may underlie this. J is TRBJ2-5 and V is TRBV6-2 or TRBV6-3; a possible D gene is TRBD2 (6 bases). The germline gives CDR1 MNHEY, CDR2 SVGEGT. The length of the CDR3 is 17 residues. The CDR3 sequence is CSSSYSIVRGWQDTHYF. For the CDR3, the DNA is TGTTCCAGCAGTTACTCGATCGTGCGGGGCTGGCAAGATACCCACTACTTC.

Turning to this clonotype: This CDR3 fails to terminate in the conserved phenylalanine or tryptophan, so it likely reflects a read error. The chain joins TRBV11-2 to TRBJ2-5; D possibly corresponds to TRBD2 (5 bases). The CDR3 consists of 15 residues. The germline gives CDR1 SGHAT, CDR2 FQNNGV. V lost 5 bases to trimming and J lost 4 bases, with 17 bases between them. The CDR3 sequence is CASSVATGVGETQYI. The CDR3 bases are TGTGCCAGCAGCGTAGCCACCGGGGTAGGAGAGACCCAGTACATC.

This clonotype was observed a single time. A much bigger clone sits one base away, suggesting this may be a read error. The V call is TRBV20-1, the J call TRBJ2-3, with TRBD2 identical over 9 bases. Looked up from germline, CDR1 is DFQATT and CDR2 is SNEGSKA (reference sequence). CDR3 length: 16 amino acids. In DNA, the CDR3 is TGCATTGCGAATGAAGCTAGCGGGGTTAGCACAGATACGCAGTATTTT. Amino acid sequence: CIANEASGVSTDTQYF.

This sequence joins TRBV6-1 and TRBJ2-7, with D uncertain. This CDR3 is built from 13 residues. The germline V gene has CDR1 MNHNS and CDR2 SASEGT. V shed 10 bases and J shed 2 bases, with 15 bases lying between them. The CDR3 region has the DNA TGTGCCAACTGGTCCTTCAGCCCCTACGAGCAGTACTTC. This codes for CANWSFSPYEQYF.

This clonotype occurred many times. The chain is built from TRBV20-1 and TRBJ2-5; D might be TRBD1 (6 bases). Trimming shortened V by 5 bases and J by 5 bases, and 15 bases separated the two germline ends. The CDR3 length is 13 residues. The germline gives CDR1 DFQATT, CDR2 SNEGSKA (reference sequence). In nucleotides, the CDR3 is TGCAGTGCTCTCCAGGGGCAGAGGGAGACCCAGTACTTC. Protein product: CSALQGQRETQYF.

As concerns this clonotype: A junction boundary mismatches the germline segment, possibly from a read error. Here the CDR3 reads CSVDSRGSGASVLTF. In DNA form, the CDR3 reads TGCAGTGTTGATTCCAGGGGCTCTGGGGCCAGCGTCCTGACTTTC. The chain carries TRBV29-1 and TRBJ2-6, with a weak D call TRBD1 (6 bases). CDR1 SQVTM and CDR2 ANQGSEA come from the germline V gene. The CDR3 totals 15 residues.

Note on this clonotype: Because the CDR3 is missing its conserved closing phenylalanine or tryptophan, this is likely a read error. The limits of the CDR3 on the DNA are not certain, so only TCRdb's listed CDR3 is given. This chain connects TRBV11-2 to TRBJ1-1. The CDR3 spans 12 amino acids, including both terminal residues. Germline CDR1 reads SGHAT; CDR2 reads FQNNGV. This CDR3 is CASSNSGFEVFL.